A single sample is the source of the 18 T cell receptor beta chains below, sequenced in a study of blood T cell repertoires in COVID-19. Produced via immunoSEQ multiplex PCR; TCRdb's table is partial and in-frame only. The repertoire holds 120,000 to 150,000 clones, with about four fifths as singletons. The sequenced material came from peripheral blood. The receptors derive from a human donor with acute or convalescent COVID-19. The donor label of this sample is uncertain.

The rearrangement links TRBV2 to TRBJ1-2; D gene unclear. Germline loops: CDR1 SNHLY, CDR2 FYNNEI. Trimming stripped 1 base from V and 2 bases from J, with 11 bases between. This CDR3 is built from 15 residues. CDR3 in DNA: TGTGCCAGCAGTGAAGGGGCCTATTGGAACTATGGCTACACCTTC. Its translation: CASSEGAYWNYGYTF. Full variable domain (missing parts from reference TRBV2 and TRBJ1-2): EPEVTQTPSHQVTQMGQEVILRCVPISNHLYFYWYRQILGQKVEFLVSFYNNEISEKSEIFDDQFSVERPDGSNFTLKIRSTKLEDSAMYFCASSEGAYWNYGYTFGSGTRLTVV.

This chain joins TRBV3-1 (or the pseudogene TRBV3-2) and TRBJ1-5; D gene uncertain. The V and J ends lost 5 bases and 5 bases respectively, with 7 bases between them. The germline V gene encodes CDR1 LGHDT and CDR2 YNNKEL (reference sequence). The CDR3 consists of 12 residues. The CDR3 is CASSYGDQPQHF. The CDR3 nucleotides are TGTGCCAGCAGCTACGGGGATCAGCCCCAGCATTTT.

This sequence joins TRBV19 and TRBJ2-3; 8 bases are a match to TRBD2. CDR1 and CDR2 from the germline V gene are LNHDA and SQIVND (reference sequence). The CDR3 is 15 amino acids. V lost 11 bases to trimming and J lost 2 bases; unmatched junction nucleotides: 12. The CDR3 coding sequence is TGTGCCTCCGGGGGGGCGGGGGATTACACAGATACGCAGTATTTT. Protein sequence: CASGGAGDYTDTQYF.

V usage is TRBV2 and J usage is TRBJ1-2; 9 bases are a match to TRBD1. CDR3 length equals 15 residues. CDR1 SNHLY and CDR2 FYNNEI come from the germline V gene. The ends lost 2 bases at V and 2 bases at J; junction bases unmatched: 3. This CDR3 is CASSETGQGNYGYTF. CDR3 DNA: TGTGCCAGCAGTGAAACGGGACAGGGAAACTATGGCTACACCTTC.

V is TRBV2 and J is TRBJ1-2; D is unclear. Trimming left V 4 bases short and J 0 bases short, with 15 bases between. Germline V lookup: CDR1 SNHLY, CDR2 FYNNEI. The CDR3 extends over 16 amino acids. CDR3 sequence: CASSVSGNVANYGYTF. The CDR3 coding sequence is TGTGCCAGCAGTGTGTCGGGGAACGTGGCTAACTATGGCTACACCTTC. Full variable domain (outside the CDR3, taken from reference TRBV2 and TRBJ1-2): EPEVTQTPSHQVTQMGQEVILRCVPISNHLYFYWYRQILGQKVEFLVSFYNNEISEKSEIFDDQFSVERPDGSNFTLKIRSTKLEDSAMYFCASSVSGNVANYGYTFGSGTRLTVV.

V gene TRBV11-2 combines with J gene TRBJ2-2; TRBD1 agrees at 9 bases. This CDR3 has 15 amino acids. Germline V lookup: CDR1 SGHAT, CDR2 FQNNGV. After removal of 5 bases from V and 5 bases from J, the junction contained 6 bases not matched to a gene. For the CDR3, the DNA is TGTGCCAGCAGCACAACGGGACAGGGTACCGGGGAGCTGTTTTTT. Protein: CASSTTGQGTGELFF. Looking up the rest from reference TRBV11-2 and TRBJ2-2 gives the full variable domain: EAGVAQSPRYKIIEKRQSVAFWCNPISGHATLYWYQQILGQGPKLLIQFQNNGVVDDSQLPKDRFSAERLKGVDSTLKIQPAKLEDSAVYLCASSTTGQGTGELFFGEGSRLTVL.

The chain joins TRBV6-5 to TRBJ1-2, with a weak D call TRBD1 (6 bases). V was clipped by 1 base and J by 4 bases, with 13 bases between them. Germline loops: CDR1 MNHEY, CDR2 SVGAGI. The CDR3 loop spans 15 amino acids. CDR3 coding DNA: TGTGCCAGCAGTTACTACCCGGGACACCCCTATGGCTACACCTTC. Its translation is CASSYYPGHPYGYTF.

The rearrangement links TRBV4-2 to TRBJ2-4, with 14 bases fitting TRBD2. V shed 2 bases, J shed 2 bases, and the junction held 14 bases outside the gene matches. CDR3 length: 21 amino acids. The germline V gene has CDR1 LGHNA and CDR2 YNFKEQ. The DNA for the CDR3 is TGTGCCAGCAGCCAATATATTCCGGGACTAGCGGGGGAAACCTCCAAAAACATTCAGTACTTC. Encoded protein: CASSQYIPGLAGETSKNIQYF.

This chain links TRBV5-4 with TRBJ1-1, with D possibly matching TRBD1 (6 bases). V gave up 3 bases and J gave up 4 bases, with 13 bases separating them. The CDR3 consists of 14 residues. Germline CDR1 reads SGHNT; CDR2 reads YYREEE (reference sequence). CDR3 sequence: CASSSGLRGTEAFF. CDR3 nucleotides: TGTGCCAGCAGCTCGGGCCTCAGGGGCACTGAAGCTTTCTTT.

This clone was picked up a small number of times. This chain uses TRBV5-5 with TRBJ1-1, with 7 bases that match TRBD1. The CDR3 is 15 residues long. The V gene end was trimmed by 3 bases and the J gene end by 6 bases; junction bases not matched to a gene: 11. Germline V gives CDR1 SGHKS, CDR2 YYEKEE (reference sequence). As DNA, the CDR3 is TGTGCCAGCAGCTGGGACAGCCCTCAGTGGGCTGAAGCTTTCTTT. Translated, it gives CASSWDSPQWAEAFF. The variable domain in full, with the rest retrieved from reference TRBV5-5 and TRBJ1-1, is DAGVTQSPTHLIKTRGQQVTLRCSPISGHKSVSWYQQVLGQGPQFIFQYYEKEERGRGNFPDRFSARQFPNYSSELNVNALLLGDSALYLCASSWDSPQWAEAFFGQGTRLTVV.

The CDR3 DNA reads TGTGCCAGCAGCTTGGAAGGGAGCAAGGGCACTGAAGCTTTCTTT. Protein product: CASSLEGSKGTEAFF. The chain recombines TRBV5-5 with TRBJ1-1; D remains ambiguous. Trimming took off 0 bases at V and 4 bases at J, with 13 bases between the two ends. The CDR3 sequence is 15 residues long. Germline lookup yields CDR1 SGHKS and CDR2 YYEKEE (reference sequence). Together with reference TRBV5-5 and TRBJ1-1, the CDR3 gives the full variable domain: DAGVTQSPTHLIKTRGQQVTLRCSPISGHKSVSWYQQVLGQGPQFIFQYYEKEERGRGNFPDRFSARQFPNYSSELNVNALLLGDSALYLCASSLEGSKGTEAFFGQGTRLTVV.

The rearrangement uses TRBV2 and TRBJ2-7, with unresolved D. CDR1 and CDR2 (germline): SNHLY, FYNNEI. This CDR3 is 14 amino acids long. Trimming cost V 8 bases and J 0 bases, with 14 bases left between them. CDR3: CASVDFLSSYEQYF. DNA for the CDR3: TGTGCCAGCGTCGACTTTCTGAGCTCCTACGAGCAGTACTTC.

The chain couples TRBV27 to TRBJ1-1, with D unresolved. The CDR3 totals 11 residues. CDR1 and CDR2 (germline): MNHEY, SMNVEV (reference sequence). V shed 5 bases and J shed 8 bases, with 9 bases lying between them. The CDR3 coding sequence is TGTGCCAGCAGTACCACGGGGGAAGCTTTCTTT. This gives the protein CASSTTGEAFF.

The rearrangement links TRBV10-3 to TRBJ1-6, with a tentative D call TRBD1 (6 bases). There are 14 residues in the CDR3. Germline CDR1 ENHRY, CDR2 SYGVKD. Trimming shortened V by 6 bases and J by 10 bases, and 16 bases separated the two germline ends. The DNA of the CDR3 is TGTGCCATCAGCCCCCAAGGGGGTTTCTCACCCCTCCACTTT. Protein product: CAISPQGGFSPLHF.

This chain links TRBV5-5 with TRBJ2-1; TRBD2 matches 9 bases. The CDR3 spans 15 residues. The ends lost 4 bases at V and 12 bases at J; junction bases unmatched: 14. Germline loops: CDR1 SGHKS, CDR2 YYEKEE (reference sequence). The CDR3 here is CASSPLAGVDTRQFF. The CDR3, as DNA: TGTGCCAGCAGCCCGTTAGCGGGGGTCGACACTAGGCAGTTCTTC.

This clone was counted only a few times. The CDR3, as DNA: TGTGCCAGCAGACAGGGGGTCTATAGCAATCAGCCCCAGCATTTT. Encoded protein: CASRQGVYSNQPQHF. V is TRBV2 and J is TRBJ1-5, with 8 bases aligning to TRBD1. In germline, CDR1 is SNHLY, CDR2 FYNNEI. CDR3 length: 15 residues. The trim removed 6 bases at V and 0 bases at J, leaving 4 bases unmatched. Based on the CDR3 plus reference TRBV2 and TRBJ1-5, the full variable domain is EPEVTQTPSHQVTQMGQEVILRCVPISNHLYFYWYRQILGQKVEFLVSFYNNEISEKSEIFDDQFSVERPDGSNFTLKIRSTKLEDSAMYFCASRQGVYSNQPQHFGDGTRLSIL.

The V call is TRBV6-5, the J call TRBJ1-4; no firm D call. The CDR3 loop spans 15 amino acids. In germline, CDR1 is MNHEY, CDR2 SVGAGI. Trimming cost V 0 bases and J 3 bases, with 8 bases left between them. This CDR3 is CASSYSIYSNEKLFF. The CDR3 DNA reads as TGTGCCAGCAGTTACTCGATCTACTCTAATGAAAAACTGTTTTTT.

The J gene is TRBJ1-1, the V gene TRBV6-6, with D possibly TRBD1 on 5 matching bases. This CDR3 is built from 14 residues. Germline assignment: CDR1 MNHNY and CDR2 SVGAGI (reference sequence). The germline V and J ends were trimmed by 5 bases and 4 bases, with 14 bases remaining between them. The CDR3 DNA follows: TGTGCCAGCAGTCCATCTTCAGGGCGCACTGAAGCTTTCTTT. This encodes CASSPSSGRTEAFF.